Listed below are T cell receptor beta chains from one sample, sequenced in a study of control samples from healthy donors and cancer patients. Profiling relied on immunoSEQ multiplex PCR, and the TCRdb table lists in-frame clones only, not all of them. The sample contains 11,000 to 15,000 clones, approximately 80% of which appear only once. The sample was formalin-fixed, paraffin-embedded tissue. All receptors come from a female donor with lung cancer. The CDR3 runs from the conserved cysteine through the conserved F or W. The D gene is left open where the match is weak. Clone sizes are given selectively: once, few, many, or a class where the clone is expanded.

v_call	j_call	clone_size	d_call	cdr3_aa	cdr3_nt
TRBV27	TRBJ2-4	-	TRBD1	CASSFKTDRASKNIQYF	TGTGCCAGCAGTTTCAAAACAGACAGGGCCTCTAAAAACATTCAGTACTTC
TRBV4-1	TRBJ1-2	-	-	CASSQETFNYGYTF	TGCGCCAGCAGCCAAGAAACCTTTAACTATGGCTACACCTTC
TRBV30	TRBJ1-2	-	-	CAWSALGGHGYTF	TGTGCCTGGAGTGCGCTAGGGGGGCATGGCTACACCTTC
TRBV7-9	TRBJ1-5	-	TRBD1	CASSSDRAGDQPQHF	TGTGCCAGCAGCTCCGACAGGGCCGGTGATCAGCCCCAGCATTTT
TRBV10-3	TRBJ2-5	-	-	CAISPGETETQYF	TGTGCCATCAGCCCGGGGGAGACTGAGACCCAGTACTTC
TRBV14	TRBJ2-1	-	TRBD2	CASSQVSGLAGGFRFF	TGTGCCAGCAGCCAAGTCTCGGGACTAGCGGGAGGGTTTAGGTTCTTC
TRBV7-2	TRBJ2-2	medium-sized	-	CASSLEPGTGELFF	TGTGCCAGCAGCTTAGAGCCGGGCACAGGGGAGCTGTTTTTT
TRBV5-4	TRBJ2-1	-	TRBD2	CASSPPTSGGAHEQFF	TGTGCCAGCAGCCCCCCGACTAGCGGGGGGGCCCATGAGCAGTTCTTC
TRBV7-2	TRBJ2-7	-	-	CASSQSPSYEQYF	TGTGCCAGCAGCCAATCCCCCTCCTACGAGCAGTACTTC
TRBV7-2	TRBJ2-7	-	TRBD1	CASSLALGGQGSQYF	TGTGCCAGCAGCTTAGCGCTGGGGGGACAGGGGTCGCAGTACTTC
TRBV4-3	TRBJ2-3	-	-	CASSQEPGDTQYF	TGCGCCAGCAGCCAAGAGCCGGGGGATACGCAGTATTTT
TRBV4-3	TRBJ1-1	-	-	CASSQEAGVNTEAFF	TGCGCCAGCAGCCAAGAAGCAGGAGTGAACACTGAAGCTTTCTTT
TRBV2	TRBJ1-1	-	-	CASIRVGTEAFF	TGTGCCAGCATCAGGGTGGGCACTGAAGCTTTCTTT
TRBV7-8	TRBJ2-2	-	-	CASSLDKGRTGELFF	TGTGCCAGCAGCTTAGATAAGGGGAGAACCGGGGAGCTGTTTTTT
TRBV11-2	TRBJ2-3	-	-	CASSQGGASYSTDTQYF	TGTGCCAGCAGCCAAGGTGGGGCGAGTTATAGCACAGATACGCAGTATTTT
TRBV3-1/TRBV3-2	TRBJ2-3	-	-	CASSQGGYSTDTQYF	TGTGCCAGCAGCCAAGGGGGGTACAGCACAGATACGCAGTATTTT
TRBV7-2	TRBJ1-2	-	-	CASSLFSGAGYTF	TGTGCCAGCAGCTTATTTTCTGGGGCTGGCTACACCTTC
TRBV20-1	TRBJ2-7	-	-	CSAGGGEQYF	TGCAGTGCTGGAGGAGGCGAGCAGTACTTC
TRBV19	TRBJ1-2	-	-	CASSMAKSSGGYTF	TGTGCCAGTAGTATGGCCAAATCGAGTGGTGGCTACACCTTC
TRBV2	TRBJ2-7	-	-	CASSEPGILEQYF	TGTGCCAGCAGTGAGCCGGGGATCCTCGAGCAGTACTTC
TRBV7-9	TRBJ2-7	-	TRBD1	CASSLAGTGTYEQYF	TGTGCCAGCAGCTTAGCGGGGACAGGGACCTACGAGCAGTACTTC
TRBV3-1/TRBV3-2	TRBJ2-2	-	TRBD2	CASSQRLAANTGELFF	TGTGCCAGCAGCCAGCGACTAGCGGCGAACACCGGGGAGCTGTTTTTT
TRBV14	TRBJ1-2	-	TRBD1	CASSYQNRGGYTF	TGTGCCAGCAGCTACCAGAACAGGGGTGGCTACACCTTC
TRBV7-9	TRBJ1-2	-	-	CASSLDILNYGYTF	TGTGCCAGCAGCTTAGACATTTTGAACTATGGCTACACCTTC
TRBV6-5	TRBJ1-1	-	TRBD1	CASHTRGPGGAFF	TGTGCCAGCCATACAAGGGGGCCTGGGGGCGCTTTCTTT
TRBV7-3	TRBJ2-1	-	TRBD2	CASSLGGGYNEQFF	TGTGCCAGCAGCCTCGGCGGGGGGTACAATGAGCAGTTCTTC
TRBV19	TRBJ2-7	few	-	CASRAGASYEQYF	TGTGCCAGTAGGGCCGGTGCCTCCTACGAGCAGTACTTC
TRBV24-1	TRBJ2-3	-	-	CATEDATDTQYF	TGTGCCACCGAGGACGCCACAGATACGCAGTATTTT
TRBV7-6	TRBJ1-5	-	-	CASSPGLRSQPQHF	TGTGCCAGCAGCCCAGGACTCCGTAGTCAGCCCCAGCATTTT
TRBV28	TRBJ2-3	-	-	CASSSGGASTDTQYF	TGTGCCAGCAGTTCCGGCGGAGCTAGCACAGATACGCAGTATTTT
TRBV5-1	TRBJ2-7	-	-	CASRSGFRINSGDPYEQYF	TGCGCCAGCAGGTCCGGGTTCCGAATTAACTCAGGGGACCCCTACGAGCAGTACTTC
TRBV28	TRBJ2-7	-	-	CASSPPGKKQYF	TGTGCCAGCAGTCCCCCCGGAAAGAAGCAGTACTTC
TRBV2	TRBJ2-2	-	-	CASSPFTGELFF	TGTGCCAGCAGTCCATTTACCGGGGAGCTGTTTTTT
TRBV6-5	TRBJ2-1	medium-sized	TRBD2	CASSRDYRRGNEQFF	TGTGCCAGCAGCCGGGACTACCGACGCGGCAATGAGCAGTTCTTC
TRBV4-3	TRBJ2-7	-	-	CASSQDRGYSYEQYF	TGCGCCAGCAGCCAAGATCGAGGATACTCCTACGAGCAGTACTTC
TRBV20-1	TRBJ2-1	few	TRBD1	CSAYRGAEQFF	TGCAGTGCTTACAGGGGTGCTGAGCAGTTCTTC
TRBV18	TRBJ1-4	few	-	CASSAQGRSTNEKLFF	TGTGCCAGCTCAGCCCAAGGTCGATCAACTAATGAAAAACTGTTTTTT
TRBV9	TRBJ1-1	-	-	CASSVAVNTEAFF	TGTGCCAGCAGCGTAGCGGTGAACACTGAAGCTTTCTTT
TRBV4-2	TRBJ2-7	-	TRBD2	CASSPGTSEVSYEQYF	TGTGCCAGCAGCCCCGGAACTAGCGAGGTCTCCTACGAGCAGTACTTC
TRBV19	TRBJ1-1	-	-	CASKGSQNTEAFF	TGTGCCAGTAAAGGGTCACAGAACACTGAAGCTTTCTTT
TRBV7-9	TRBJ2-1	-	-	CASSLVDRYQSSYNEQFF	TGTGCCAGCAGCTTAGTCGACCGGTACCAGAGCTCCTACAATGAGCAGTTCTTC
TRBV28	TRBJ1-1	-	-	CASSLTREAFF	TGTGCCAGCAGTTTGACGAGGGAAGCTTTCTTT
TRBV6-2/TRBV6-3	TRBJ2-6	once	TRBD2	CASSYSELAGVGANVLTF	TGTGCCAGCAGTTACTCGGAACTAGCGGGAGTTGGGGCCAACGTCCTGACTTTC
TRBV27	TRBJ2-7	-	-	CASSHRVTYEQYF	TGTGCCAGCAGCCACAGGGTGACCTACGAGCAGTACTTC